Listed below are T cell receptor beta chains from one sample, sequenced in a study of shared clonotypes between healthy human individuals. TCRdb's table, derived via immunoSEQ multiplex PCR, lists solely in-frame clones and lacks some. The sample shows about a million clones, roughly 80% of them seen only once. The sample consisted of memory CD4+ T cells from PBMCs. The receptors derive from a man aged 18-30 years in good health. Some clones in this sample may be carry-over from other donors' samples. Each CDR3 is given with its conserved first and last residue. A D gene is named only where the DNA matches it firmly. For some rows the clone size is stated as once, few or many, or as a class when expanded; others skip it.

v_call	j_call	clone_size	d_call	cdr3_aa	cdr3_nt
TRBV28	TRBJ2-2	-	-	CASTVRGYGTGELFF	TGTGCCAGCACCGTAAGGGGGTACGGCACCGGGGAGCTGTTTTTT
TRBV5-4	TRBJ2-3	-	-	CASSLASVPDTQYF	TGTGCCAGCAGCTTGGCGTCTGTCCCAGATACGCAGTATTTT
TRBV27	TRBJ2-7	-	TRBD1	CASSSIRTGGHEQYF	TGTGCCAGCAGTTCCATACGGACAGGGGGTCACGAGCAGTACTTC
TRBV28	TRBJ1-4	few	TRBD1	CASSFPGQGDEKLFF	TGTGCCAGCAGTTTCCCGGGACAGGGAGACGAAAAACTGTTTTTT
TRBV2	TRBJ2-3	-	-	CASSVRPDTQYF	TGTGCCAGCAGCGTAAGACCAGATACGCAGTATTTT
TRBV7-3	TRBJ2-7	few	-	CASSTLRYEQYF	TGTGCCAGCAGCACCCTTCGCTACGAGCAGTACTTC
TRBV14	TRBJ2-1	-	-	CASSQVGYNEQFF	TGTGCCAGCAGCCAGGTCGGATACAATGAGCAGTTCTTC
TRBV6-1	TRBJ1-1	-	TRBD1	CASSARDSRGTEAFF	TGTGCCAGCAGCGCCCGGGACAGTAGGGGCACTGAAGCTTTCTTT
TRBV5-6	TRBJ2-3	-	-	CASSLMSQGGDTQYF	TGTGCCAGCAGCTTGATGAGCCAGGGTGGGGATACGCAGTATTTT
TRBV29-1	TRBJ2-7	-	TRBD2	CSVGTSGRIGSYEQYF	TGCAGCGTCGGGACTAGCGGGAGAATCGGCTCCTACGAGCAGTACTTC
TRBV15	TRBJ2-5	-	-	CATSSPKTQYF	TGTGCCACCAGCAGCCCGAAGACCCAGTACTTC
TRBV18	TRBJ2-3	once	-	CASSPLSETDTQYF	TGTGCCAGCTCACCATTGTCAGAGACAGATACGCAGTATTTT
TRBV28	TRBJ2-7	-	-	CASSYAPAPYEQYF	TGTGCCAGCAGTTACGCACCGGCTCCCTACGAGCAGTACTTC
TRBV30	TRBJ2-3	-	-	CAWGTSRVTTSTDTQYF	TGTGCCTGGGGTACTTCACGAGTAACGACTAGCACAGATACGCAGTATTTT
TRBV14	TRBJ2-7	few	-	CASSPDLGPSYEQYF	TGTGCCAGCAGCCCCGACCTGGGACCCTCCTACGAGCAGTACTTC
TRBV6-6	TRBJ1-2	-	TRBD1	CASSYSLTGGNGYTF	TGTGCCAGCAGTTACTCCTTGACAGGGGGTAATGGCTACACCTTC
TRBV6-6	TRBJ2-7	-	TRBD2	CASRKLSGNSYEQYF	TGTGCCAGCAGAAAACTTAGCGGGAACTCCTACGAGCAGTACTTC
TRBV4-2	TRBJ2-1	-	TRBD2	CASSQAGGPYNEQFF	TGTGCCAGCAGCCAAGCGGGAGGCCCCTACAATGAGCAGTTCTTC
TRBV5-4	TRBJ2-3	-	TRBD2	CASRKLAGVGDTQYF	TGTGCCAGCAGGAAACTAGCGGGAGTGGGAGATACGCAGTATTTT
TRBV4-2	TRBJ2-2	once	TRBD2	CASSQNSGYLNGELFF	TGTGCCAGCAGCCAAAATAGCGGGTACTTGAACGGGGAGCTGTTTTTT
TRBV5-8	TRBJ2-1	few	TRBD1	CASSTGQGMEQFF	TGTGCCAGCAGCACTGGACAGGGGATGGAGCAGTTCTTC
TRBV2	TRBJ2-3	-	-	CASSDSSDTQYF	TGTGCCAGCAGTGATTCTTCGGATACGCAGTATTTT
TRBV10-2	TRBJ2-7	-	TRBD1	CASRQTGGPYEQYF	TGCGCCAGCAGGCAAACAGGGGGCCCCTACGAGCAGTACTTC
TRBV7-9	TRBJ1-1	-	-	CASMLSAMNTEAFF	TGTGCCAGCATGCTATCCGCTATGAACACTGAAGCTTTCTTT
TRBV11-2	TRBJ2-2	few	-	CASSLDHNTGELFF	TGTGCCAGCAGCTTAGATCACAACACCGGGGAGCTGTTTTTT
TRBV7-3	TRBJ2-1	-	TRBD2	CASSIGGSGNYNEQFF	TGTGCCAGCAGCATAGGGGGTAGCGGGAACTACAATGAGCAGTTCTTC
TRBV28	TRBJ2-1	-	-	CASSPARASGMDNEQFF	TGTGCCAGCAGCCCCGCGAGGGCGAGCGGAATGGACAATGAGCAGTTCTTC
TRBV7-9	TRBJ2-5	-	-	CASLEGGRQETQYF	TGTGCCAGCTTAGAGGGGGGACGCCAAGAGACCCAGTACTTC
TRBV10-2	TRBJ1-5	-	TRBD1	CASSDRDSASNQPQHF	TGCGCCAGCAGTGACAGGGACAGCGCGAGCAATCAGCCCCAGCATTTT
TRBV16	TRBJ2-3	-	-	CASSHQSTDTQYF	TGTGCCAGCAGCCATCAGTCCACAGATACGCAGTATTTT
TRBV5-1	TRBJ2-1	once	-	CASNLALAHINEQFF	TGCGCCAGCAACTTGGCGCTAGCGCACATCAATGAGCAGTTCTTC
TRBV30	TRBJ2-7	-	TRBD2	CAWREAGGESYEQYF	TGTGCCTGGAGGGAAGCGGGAGGGGAGTCCTACGAGCAGTACTTC
TRBV2	TRBJ2-2	-	-	CASTLAASVGELFF	TGTGCCAGCACTCTGGCAGCATCAGTCGGGGAGCTGTTTTTT
TRBV28	TRBJ1-1	-	TRBD1	CASSITGTGAAFF	TGTGCCAGCAGTATAACCGGGACAGGGGCTGCTTTCTTT
TRBV7-9	TRBJ1-5	-	-	CASSLEGRQPQHF	TGTGCCAGCAGCTTAGAGGGGAGACAGCCCCAGCATTTT
TRBV7-6	TRBJ2-1	-	TRBD2	CASSLARSGGWGTNEQFF	TGTGCCAGCAGCTTAGCGCGTAGCGGGGGATGGGGCACCAATGAGCAGTTCTTC
TRBV28	TRBJ2-1	-	-	CASSSLLRGPTYNEQFF	TGTGCCAGCAGTTCCCTTCTCCGGGGCCCCACTTACAATGAGCAGTTCTTC
TRBV19	TRBJ2-3	few	-	CASSPRDSSSDTQYF	TGTGCCAGTAGTCCGCGGGACTCCTCATCAGATACGCAGTATTTT
TRBV19	TRBJ2-7	-	-	CATRSWGRGEGEQYF	TGTGCCACCCGATCCTGGGGGAGGGGGGAAGGCGAGCAGTACTTC
TRBV9	TRBJ1-2	-	-	CASSVNPGERYTF	TGTGCCAGCAGCGTAAACCCTGGTGAACGCTACACCTTC